This T cell receptor beta chain stems from a study of T cells in Graves' hyperthyroidism and ophthalmopathy. Study conclusions and caveats: In validation, the model predicted ophthalmopathy. These predictions came a median about 6.5 months before onset. Among clonotypes expanded in thyroid above 0.001, most were also found in blood.

Trimming took 3 bases from V and 2 from J; bases not matched to a gene: 7. This CDR3 is built from 15 residues. CDR1 is MNHEY, CDR2 SVGAGI, per germline. The study enrolled patients aged 18 to 65 with newly diagnosed hyperthyroidism of under 2 months' duration. This clonotype was detected a few times. Its specificity is unknown. Authors of the study amplified TCR beta CDR3 regions from RNA transcripts. RT-PCR in the first round (using the HTBI primer set) targeted the TCR CDR3. In TCRdb, the multiplex PCR reads were re-called with MiXCR into one record per CDR3 protein. The table shows fewer than 400,000 distinct CDR3 sequences, with around 25% occurring only once.

This receptor was taken from a man aged 45-65 years with Graves' hyperthyroidism. Material for sequencing was blood. This rearrangement joins TRBV6-5 to TRBJ2-7, with 7 nucleotides matching TRBD2. The DNA of the CDR3 is TGTGCCAGCAGTTATTGGGGGGGAGAAACCTACGAGCAGTACTTC. Residues: CASSYWGGETYEQYF.